The 26 T cell receptor beta chains below all came from one sample that was sequenced in a study of CD8 T cells in ankylosing spondylitis. General study findings and limits: Ankylosing spondylitis blood appeared to be characterized by a TCR beta motif of fewer than ten highly homologous variants.

Their antigens are not known. TCRdb processed the 5' RACE reads anew with MiXCR; each CDR3 protein has one entry. The sample records 330,000 or so distinct CDR3 sequences, under 8.5% being singletons. The source material was blood, either unsorted or a sorted T cell fraction (not recorded which). The origin of the receptors is a male donor with ankylosing spondylitis.

Ten or more counts support this clonotype. This chain connects TRBV5-1 to TRBJ2-3; a possible D gene is TRBD2 (6 bases). From germline, CDR1 is SGHRS and CDR2 YFSETQ. The CDR3 is 16 residues long. The germline V and J ends were trimmed by 6 bases and 6 bases, with 23 bases remaining between them. The CDR3 protein is CASKSGGITKSDTQYF. The CDR3 coding sequence is TGCGCCAGCAAATCCGGGGGAATCACAAAGTCGGATACGCAGTATTTT.

This clonotype was found many times. The V call is TRBV12-3 or TRBV12-4, the J call TRBJ2-7, with D perhaps being TRBD1 or TRBD2 (6 bases each). V lost 3 bases to trimming and J lost 6 bases, with 12 bases between them. This CDR3 is built from 13 residues. Here the CDR3 DNA reads TGTGCCAGCAGTTTCGGGGGCCGAATCGAGCAGTACTTC. Amino acid sequence: CASSFGGRIEQYF.

The chain recombines TRBV4-1 with TRBJ2-3; D may be TRBD1 or TRBD2 (5 bases each). V lost 0 bases and J lost 0, with 10 bases in between. The CDR3 consists of 16 residues. CDR1 and CDR2 (germline): MGHRA, YSYEKL. CDR3 protein: CASSQDGWGSTDTQYF. CDR3 in DNA: TGCGCCAGCAGCCAAGATGGTTGGGGGAGCACAGATACGCAGTATTTT.

This sequence joins TRBV7-2 and TRBJ2-2; perhaps D is TRBD1 or TRBD2 (5 bases each). V lost 6 bases to trimming and J lost 4 bases, with 18 bases between them. The CDR3 extends over 16 amino acids. In germline, CDR1 is SGHTA, CDR2 FQGNSA. CDR3 coding DNA: TGTGCCAGCAGTCACACCGGGACCCTGGCCACCGGGGAGCTGTTTTTT. Translating it yields CASSHTGTLATGELFF.

This clonotype has ten or more counts. This chain connects TRBV5-1 to TRBJ1-5, with D uncertain. The V gene lost 2 bases and the J gene lost 2 bases, with 11 bases spanning the gap. Germline V CDR1 and CDR2: SGHRS, YFSETQ. The CDR3 spans 15 residues. The CDR3: CASSFGEGGNQPQHF. CDR3 coding DNA: TGCGCCAGCAGCTTCGGGGAGGGCGGCAATCAGCCCCAGCATTTT.

The V gene is TRBV7-2, the J gene TRBJ2-1; D is undetermined. Per the germline V gene, CDR1 is SGHTA and CDR2 is FQGNSA. CDR3 size: 14 residues. V gave up 5 bases and J gave up 9 bases, with 17 bases separating them. The CDR3 DNA reads TGTGCCAGCAGCCGACCGGCCGTTATTCCTGAGCAGTTCTTC. Its translation: CASSRPAVIPEQFF.

A few counts support this clonotype. The chain is built from TRBV5-1 and TRBJ2-1; no clear D. The CDR3 is 15 amino acids. Trimming took 1 base from V and 4 from J, leaving 12 bases between them. Germline CDR1 and CDR2: SGHRS and YFSETQ. CDR3 amino acids: CASSLRASGYNEQFF. The CDR3 nucleotides read TGCGCCAGCAGCTTGCGCGCCTCCGGGTACAATGAGCAGTTCTTC.

This clonotype was seen ten or more times. The gene calls are TRBV7-8 and TRBJ2-1; D is possibly TRBD2 (5 bases). CDR3 length: 12 residues. Looked up from germline, CDR1 is SGHVS and CDR2 is FQNEAQ. The germline V and J ends were trimmed by 1 base and 9 bases, with 7 bases remaining between them. CDR3: CASSLGEIEQFF. CDR3 nucleotide sequence: TGTGCCAGCAGCTTAGGGGAGATTGAGCAGTTCTTC.

This clonotype has just a few counts. As DNA, the CDR3 is TGTGCCAGCAGCTTAGGGTCGGGGGGATACGAGCAGTACTTC. As protein: CASSLGSGGYEQYF. The gene calls are TRBV7-2 and TRBJ2-7; 7 bases agree with TRBD2. The CDR3 is 14 residues long. Germline CDR1 and CDR2: SGHTA and FQGNSA. Trimming took 1 base from V and 4 from J; bases not matched to a gene: 4.

This clonotype appeared many times. The V and J genes are TRBV29-1 and TRBJ1-5; possibly TRBD1 for D (6 bases). CDR1 and CDR2 from the germline V gene are SQVTM and ANQGSEA. The CDR3 is made up of 12 amino acids. V lost 7 bases, J lost 4 bases, and 11 bases lay in between. The CDR3 loop reads CSAGHLNQPQHF. CDR3 nucleotide sequence: TGCAGCGCGGGACACCTGAATCAGCCCCAGCATTTT.

The rearrangement links TRBV20-1 to TRBJ2-1; maybe TRBD1 (6 bases). The CDR3 contains 11 residues. Germline V lookup: CDR1 DFQATT, CDR2 SNEGSKA (reference sequence). CDR3 nucleotide sequence: TGCAGGTGGGACAAATACAATGAGCAGTTCTTC. It specifies CRWDKYNEQFF.

This clonotype was seen a handful of times. The chain recombines TRBV7-9 with TRBJ2-7; the D call may be TRBD1 or TRBD2 (5 bases each). CDR3 length equals 15 residues. The germline V and J ends were trimmed by 3 bases and 1 base, with 13 bases remaining between them. Germline CDR1 reads SEHNR; CDR2 reads FQNEAQ (reference sequence). CDR3 region: CASSFLRDVSYEQYF. CDR3 sequence (DNA): TGTGCCAGCAGCTTCCTCCGGGACGTATCCTACGAGCAGTACTTC.

V is TRBV15 and J is TRBJ2-7, with 7 bases fitting TRBD1. The CDR3 runs to 15 residues. Germline V gene sequence: CDR1 LNHNV, CDR2 YYDKDF (reference sequence). V dropped 0 bases and J dropped 4; count of bases not matched to a gene: 6. CDR3 amino acids: CATSRDPGDRYEQYF. The CDR3 nucleotides read TGTGCCACCAGCAGAGATCCCGGGGACAGATACGAGCAGTACTTC.

This clonotype was counted only a few times. The chain employs TRBV24-1 and TRBJ1-1; D may be TRBD1 (6 bases). Deletions cut 1 base from V and 10 bases from J, with 15 bases between. The CDR3 covers 14 residues. Per the germline V gene, CDR1 is KGHDR and CDR2 is SFDVKD. The CDR3 region is CATSDFRQGKGAFF. The CDR3 DNA sequence: TGTGCCACCAGTGATTTTAGGCAGGGGAAAGGAGCTTTCTTT.

This clonotype was observed a handful of times. The chain joins TRBV9 to TRBJ2-2; weak D call: TRBD1 (6 bases). This CDR3 region has 15 residues. The germline V gene encodes CDR1 SGDLS and CDR2 YYNGEE. V lost 0 bases, J lost 5 bases, and 11 bases lay in between. In nucleotides, the CDR3 is TGTGCCAGCAGCGTAGGCCAGGGGTGGACCGGGGAGCTGTTTTTT. This sequence encodes CASSVGQGWTGELFF.

This clonotype has a handful of counts. The chain couples TRBV25-1 to TRBJ1-1; perhaps TRBD1 as D (5 bases). CDR3 length: 15 residues. Germline V gives CDR1 MGHDK, CDR2 SYGVNS. V was cut by 4 bases and J by 2 bases, with 14 bases left in between. CDR3 bases: TGTGCCAGCAGTGCGACGGAGGGACCCAACACTGAAGCTTTCTTT. Protein product: CASSATEGPNTEAFF. Full variable domain (remainder filled in from reference TRBV25-1 and TRBJ1-1): EADIYQTPRYLVIGTGKKITLECSQTMGHDKMYWYQQDPGMELHLIHYSYGVNSTEKGDLSSESTVSRIRTEHFPLTLESARPSHTSQYLCASSATEGPNTEAFFGQGTRLTVV.

V usage is TRBV29-1 and J usage is TRBJ1-2; 7 bases are a match to TRBD1. The CDR3 consists of 13 residues. Germline V lookup: CDR1 SQVTM, CDR2 ANQGSEA. With V trimmed by 6 bases and J by 3 bases, 7 bases remained unmatched. CDR3 DNA sequence: TGCAGCGTGCCGAGGGGGCGCGACTATGGCTACACCTTC. Translated: CSVPRGRDYGYTF.

The chain joins TRBV20-1 to TRBJ2-1; no reliable D call. The CDR3 sequence is 14 residues long. The germline CDR1 and CDR2 sequences are DFQATT and SNEGSKA (reference sequence). With 6 bases removed from V and 0 bases from J, the gap between germline ends came to 12 bases. The DNA of the CDR3 is TGCAGTGCCCCCCGGAGCAACTCCTACAATGAGCAGTTCTTC. Residues: CSAPRSNSYNEQFF.

A few counts support this clonotype. V gene TRBV28 combines with J gene TRBJ2-7, with 15 bases aligning to TRBD2. V was pared by 6 bases and J by 3 bases, with 3 bases of the junction left unmatched. CDR1 MDHEN and CDR2 SYDVKM come from the germline V gene. This CDR3 is 15 amino acids long. DNA of the CDR3: TGTGCCAGCAGCGGGACTAGCGGGAGGTTCTACGAGCAGTACTTC. It is translated as CASSGTSGRFYEQYF.

This chain uses TRBV12-3 or TRBV12-4 with TRBJ2-7; 7 bases agree with TRBD2. V dropped 3 bases and J dropped 6; count of bases not matched to a gene: 5. The CDR3 totals 13 residues. This chain's CDR3 is CASSFGLVREQYF. CDR3 DNA: TGTGCCAGCAGTTTCGGACTAGTTCGCGAGCAGTACTTC.

This clonotype was counted a few times. The V call is TRBV18, the J call TRBJ1-5; 7 nucleotides align to TRBD1. Germline V lookup: CDR1 KGHSH, CDR2 LQKENI. The CDR3 loop spans 16 amino acids. V was pared by 4 bases and J by 7 bases, with 13 bases of the junction left unmatched. The CDR3 protein is CASSLGQIKENQPQHF. The CDR3 nucleotides read TGTGCCAGCTCACTGGGACAGATAAAGGAGAACCAGCCCCAGCATTTT. Looking up the rest from reference TRBV18 and TRBJ1-5 gives the full variable domain: NAGVMQNPRHLVRRRGQEARLRCSPMKGHSHVYWYRQLPEEGLKFMVYLQKENIIDESGMPKERFSAEFPKEGPSILRIQQVVRGDSAAYFCASSLGQIKENQPQHFGDGTRLSIL.

This clonotype came up a few times. The genes are TRBV29-1 and TRBJ2-3; 8 bases fit TRBD1. V shed 6 bases, J shed 1 base, and the junction held 12 bases outside the gene matches. The CDR3 contains 16 residues. Germline CDR1 and CDR2: SQVTM and ANQGSEA. This CDR3 is CSVRLRGLSGTDTQYF. CDR3 DNA sequence: TGCAGCGTACGCCTCAGGGGGCTATCAGGCACAGATACGCAGTATTTT.

The gene calls are TRBV2 and TRBJ1-1; D is undetermined. Germline CDR1 and CDR2: SNHLY and FYNNEI. The CDR3 loop spans 12 amino acids. V lost 6 bases and J 7 bases, leaving 12 bases between the germline ends. The DNA of the CDR3 is TGTGCCAGCAGCGGCGACTGGGATGAAGCTTTCTTT. Translation: CASSGDWDEAFF.

The chain employs TRBV12-3 or TRBV12-4 and TRBJ1-5; 11 positions agree with TRBD1. CDR3 size: 14 residues. The V and J ends lost 6 bases and 5 bases, in that order; junction bases with no gene match: 3. CDR3 amino acids: CASRRTGGYQPQHF. The CDR3 DNA follows: TGTGCCAGCAGAAGGACAGGGGGCTATCAGCCCCAGCATTTT.

The DNA of the CDR3 is TGTGCCAGCAGCTTAGAACAGTTCTCTGGGGCCAACGTCCTGACTTTC. The encoded protein is CASSLEQFSGANVLTF. The rearrangement joins TRBV7-8 to TRBJ2-6; unclear D gene. Germline V gene lookup returns CDR1 SGHVS and CDR2 FQNEAQ. CDR3 size: 16 residues. The V and J ends lost 1 base and 0 bases respectively, with 7 bases between them.

CDR3 residues: CASSRGSGATYEQYF. The CDR3 bases are TGTGCCAGCAGCAGGGGTAGCGGGGCCACCTACGAGCAGTACTTC. V is TRBV7-3 and J is TRBJ2-7, with 8 bases aligning to TRBD2. V trimming: 5 bases; J trimming: 2 bases; junction bases outside the gene matches: 8. Germline V gives CDR1 SGHTA, CDR2 FQGTGA. The CDR3 totals 15 residues.